These T cell receptor beta chains were read from a single sample in a study of blood T cell repertoires in COVID-19. Clones were sequenced by immunoSEQ multiplex PCR, and TCRdb holds only the in-frame ones, with some missing. The table records around 300,000 clones, just under 90% of them present only once. The sequenced sample was peripheral blood. The origin of the receptors is a woman aged 40 to 50 with acute or convalescent COVID-19. Each CDR3 is given with its conserved first and last residue.

v_gene,j_gene,CDR3aa
TRBV10-2,TRBJ2-5,CASGTGQETQYF
TRBV7-2,TRBJ2-1,CASRAGTGNNEQFF
TRBV11-2,TRBJ1-2,CASSYRDSWGGYTF
TRBV7-9,TRBJ2-2,CASSQGGLANTGELFF
TRBV12-3/TRBV12-4,TRBJ1-1,CASTSQWNTEAFF
TRBV6-2/TRBV6-3,TRBJ2-1,CASSYASGGAPREQFF
TRBV19,TRBJ1-2,CASRRTGDGNYGYTF
TRBV5-1,TRBJ1-3,CASSWTGDTGNTIYF
TRBV5-1,TRBJ2-1,CASGGALSSYNEQFF
TRBV27,TRBJ2-3,CASSPRATADTQYF
TRBV4-1,TRBJ1-5,CASSQDSPSQGIFQPQHF
TRBV6-5,TRBJ1-4,CASTRGTNEKLFF
TRBV6-5,TRBJ1-1,CASSYHTGHFEAFF
TRBV7-2,TRBJ2-2,CASSRSGTRAGELFF
TRBV3-1/TRBV3-2,TRBJ1-1,CASSQVSSPSTEAFF
TRBV3-1/TRBV3-2,TRBJ2-2,CASSQDQRVANTGELFF
TRBV19,TRBJ1-5,CASSMELRGWNQPQHF
TRBV12-3/TRBV12-4,TRBJ2-5,CASSSGAYGTQYF
TRBV19,TRBJ1-5,CASSRKTAANQPQHF
TRBV10-3,TRBJ2-1,CAISESGGEGYNEQFF
TRBV18,TRBJ1-3,CASSPRQGTNTIYF
TRBV5-1,TRBJ1-1,CASSLNYRGMNTEAFF
TRBV5-1,TRBJ2-1,CASSQRGQEYNEQFF
TRBV20-1,TRBJ1-5,CSASQGRFSNQPQHF
TRBV7-8,TRBJ1-1,CASSIWDRGFLNTEAFF
TRBV3-1/TRBV3-2,TRBJ2-5,CASSPRGQGFQETQYF
TRBV18,TRBJ2-3,CASSPRGQGGATDTQYF
TRBV30,TRBJ1-5,CAWNRGGHQPQHF
TRBV10-3,TRBJ1-5,CAISESAASQPQHF
TRBV7-6,TRBJ1-5,CASAKTGDIDQPQHF
TRBV15,TRBJ1-3,CATSSTGGRAGNTIYF
TRBV11-2,TRBJ2-2,CASSQSGTRGSGELFF
TRBV10-3,TRBJ1-2,CAISEKPTTGTNYGYTF
TRBV11-2,TRBJ1-5,CASSLEVGTGRGQPQHF
TRBV9,TRBJ2-3,CASSVGTSTDTQYF
TRBV10-3,TRBJ1-1,CAISEKLQGMNTEAFF
TRBV5-1,TRBJ2-2,CASTPVAGEGGELFF
TRBV5-6,TRBJ1-1,CASSLVAGVAFF
TRBV3-1/TRBV3-2,TRBJ2-3,CASSQVEQRGTDTQYF
TRBV7-8,TRBJ1-5,CASSLVRQGSSNQPQHF
TRBV5-4,TRBJ1-6,CASSLGTTGGGNSPLHF
TRBV21-1,TRBJ1-4,CASSTRQGKEKLFF
TRBV19,TRBJ2-6,CASSVRQALSGANVLTF
TRBV5-1,TRBJ2-1,CASSLAQGSSYNEQFF
TRBV3-1/TRBV3-2,TRBJ2-5,CASRRLAGETQYF
TRBV7-2,TRBJ2-1,CASSPRGLAGGGSYNEQFF
TRBV24-1,TRBJ1-2,CATSDNQGFGYTF
TRBV5-1,TRBJ2-1,CASSLVDNEQFF
TRBV4-1,TRBJ1-2,CASSQPTGGVGYGYTF
TRBV9,TRBJ1-1,CASSVEGNPNTEAFF
TRBV11-1,TRBJ1-2,CASSARQGTYYGYTF
TRBV2,TRBJ1-1,CASSGREARWNTEAFF